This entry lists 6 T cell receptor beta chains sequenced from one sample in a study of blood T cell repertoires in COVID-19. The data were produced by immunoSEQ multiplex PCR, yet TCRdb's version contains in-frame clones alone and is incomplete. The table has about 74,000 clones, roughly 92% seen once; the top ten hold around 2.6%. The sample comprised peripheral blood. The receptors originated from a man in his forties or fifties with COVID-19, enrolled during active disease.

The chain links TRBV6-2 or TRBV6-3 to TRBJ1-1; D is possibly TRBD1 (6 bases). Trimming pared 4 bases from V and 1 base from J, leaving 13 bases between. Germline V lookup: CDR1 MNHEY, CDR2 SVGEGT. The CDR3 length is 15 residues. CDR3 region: CASSSTGQTNTEAFF. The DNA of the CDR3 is TGTGCCAGCAGTTCCACAGGGCAGACGAACACTGAAGCTTTCTTT.

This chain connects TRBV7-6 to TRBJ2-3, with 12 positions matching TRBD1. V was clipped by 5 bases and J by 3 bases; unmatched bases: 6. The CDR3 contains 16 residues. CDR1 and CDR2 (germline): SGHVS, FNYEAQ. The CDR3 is CASSLGTGGATDTQYF. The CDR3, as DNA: TGTGCCAGCAGCCTCGGGACAGGGGGCGCAACAGATACGCAGTATTTT.

This CDR3 reads CASSLVGTGVYF. In DNA form, the CDR3 reads TGTGCCAGCAGCTTAGTCGGGACAGGGGTGTACTTC. The chain employs TRBV11-2 and TRBJ2-4; 10 nucleotides line up with TRBD1. V trimming: 1 base; J trimming: 15 bases; junction bases outside the gene matches: 3. This CDR3 comprises 12 residues. Per the germline V gene, CDR1 is SGHAT and CDR2 is FQNNGV.

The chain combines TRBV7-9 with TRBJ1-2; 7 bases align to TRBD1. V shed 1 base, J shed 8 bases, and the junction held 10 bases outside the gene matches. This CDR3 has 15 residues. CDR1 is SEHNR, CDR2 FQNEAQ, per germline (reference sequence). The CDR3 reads CASSLGDRDYRGYTF. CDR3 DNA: TGTGCCAGCAGCTTAGGTGACAGGGATTATCGCGGCTACACCTTC.

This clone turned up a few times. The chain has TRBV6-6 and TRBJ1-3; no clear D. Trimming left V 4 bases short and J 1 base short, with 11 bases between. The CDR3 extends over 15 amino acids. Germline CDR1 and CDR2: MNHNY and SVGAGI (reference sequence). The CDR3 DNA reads TGTGCCAGCAGTTCCACTTCTGCTTCTGGAAACACCATATATTTT. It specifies CASSSTSASGNTIYF.

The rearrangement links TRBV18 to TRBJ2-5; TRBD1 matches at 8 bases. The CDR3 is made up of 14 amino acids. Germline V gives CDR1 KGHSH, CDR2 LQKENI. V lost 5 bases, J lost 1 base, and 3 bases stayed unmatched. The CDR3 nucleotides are TGTGCCAGCTCAGGGGGACAGGTCCAAGAGACCCAGTACTTC. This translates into CASSGGQVQETQYF.